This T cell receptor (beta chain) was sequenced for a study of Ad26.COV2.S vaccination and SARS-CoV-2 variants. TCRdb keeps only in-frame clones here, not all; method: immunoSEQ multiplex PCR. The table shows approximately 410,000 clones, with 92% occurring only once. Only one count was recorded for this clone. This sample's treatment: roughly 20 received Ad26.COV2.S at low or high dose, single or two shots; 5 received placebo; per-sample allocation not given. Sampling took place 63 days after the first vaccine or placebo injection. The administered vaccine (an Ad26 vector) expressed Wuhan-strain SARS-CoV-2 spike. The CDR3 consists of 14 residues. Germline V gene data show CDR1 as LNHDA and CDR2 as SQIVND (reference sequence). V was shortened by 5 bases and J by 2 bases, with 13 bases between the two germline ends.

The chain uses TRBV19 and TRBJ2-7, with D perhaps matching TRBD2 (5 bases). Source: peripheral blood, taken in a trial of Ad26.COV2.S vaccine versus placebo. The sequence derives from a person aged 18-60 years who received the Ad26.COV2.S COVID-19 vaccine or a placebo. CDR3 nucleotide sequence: TGTGCCAGTAGTTCAGCGGAGCGAACCTACGAGCAGTACTTC. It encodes CASSSAERTYEQYF.